The 17 T cell receptor beta chains presented below share a single source sample, sequenced in a study of blood T cell repertoires in COVID-19. This table comes from immunoSEQ multiplex PCR, and its TCRdb copy is limited to in-frame clones, with some not included. The sample has about 120,000 clones; almost 90% are singletons. The sequenced sample consisted of peripheral blood. The receptors shown here come from a woman in her sixties or seventies with COVID-19, enrolled during active disease.

J is TRBJ2-7 and V is TRBV15, with 8 bases matching TRBD1. V was clipped by 1 base and J by 0 bases; unmatched bases: 5. Per the germline V gene, CDR1 is LNHNV and CDR2 is YYDKDF (reference sequence). The CDR3 is 16 residues long. CDR3 coding DNA: TGTGCCACCAGCAGAGGCTCAGGACAGGGCTCCTACGAGCAGTACTTC. Translation gives CATSRGSGQGSYEQYF.

This chain links TRBV5-4 with TRBJ1-5, with D uncertain. The CDR3 sequence is 15 residues long. The V gene's germline CDR1 is SGHNT and CDR2 YYREEE (reference sequence). With 0 bases removed from V and 0 bases from J, the gap between germline ends came to 7 bases. CDR3 coding DNA: TGTGCCAGCAGCTTGGACCCCTATAGCAATCAGCCCCAGCATTTT. As protein: CASSLDPYSNQPQHF. The entire variable domain, with the rest obtained from reference TRBV5-4 and TRBJ1-5, is as follows: ETGVTQSPTHLIKTRGQQVTLRCSSQSGHNTVSWYQQALGQGPQFIFQYYREEENGRGNFPPRFSGLQFPNYSSELNVNALELDDSALYLCASSLDPYSNQPQHFGDGTRLSIL.

The gene calls are TRBV5-4 and TRBJ1-4; D is perhaps TRBD1 (6 bases). The germline V gene has CDR1 SGHNT and CDR2 YYREEE (reference sequence). V was shortened by 3 bases and J by 8 bases, with 14 bases between the two germline ends. This CDR3 region has 14 residues. CDR3 sequence: CASSWGGFREKLFF. Written as DNA, the CDR3 is TGTGCCAGCAGCTGGGGGGGCTTCAGAGAAAAACTGTTTTTT.

The chain employs TRBV5-6 and TRBJ2-1, with D possibly being TRBD1 (6 bases). The CDR3 spans 14 residues. The V end lost 4 bases, the J end lost 6 bases, and 14 bases lay between the germline ends. Germline V gives CDR1 SGHDT, CDR2 YYEEEE. The CDR3: CASSQDLQGNEQFF. CDR3 sequence (DNA): TGTGCCAGCAGCCAAGATCTACAGGGCAATGAGCAGTTCTTC.

This clone was seen more than once but under ten times. The chain combines TRBV18 with TRBJ1-1; D might be TRBD1 (5 bases). CDR3 length: 17 amino acids. Deletions cut 3 bases from V and 1 base from J, with 18 bases between. The germline gives CDR1 KGHSH, CDR2 LQKENI. The CDR3 DNA reads TGTGCCAGCTCACCTAACGGGGCCGGGGGGACGAACACTGAAGCTTTCTTT. Its protein product is CASSPNGAGGTNTEAFF.

In this sample, this clone turned up once. The V and J genes are TRBV3-1 (or the pseudogene TRBV3-2) and TRBJ1-3; TRBD1 is a possible D gene (6 bases). V was cut by 1 base and J by 4 bases, with 14 bases left in between. CDR3 size: 16 residues. The V gene's germline CDR1 is LGHDT and CDR2 YNNKEL (reference sequence). CDR3: CASSQGAGARGNTIYF. CDR3 in DNA: TGTGCCAGCAGCCAAGGTGCAGGGGCGCGAGGAAACACCATATATTTT.

The chain couples TRBV14 to TRBJ1-1; TRBD1 aligns across 8 bases. Germline assignment: CDR1 SGHDN and CDR2 FVKESK. Losses at the gene ends were 4 bases for V and 3 bases for J; bases not matched to a gene: 16. This CDR3 spans 18 amino acids. CDR3 sequence reads: CASSPWAGGRRRHTEAFF. In nucleotides, the CDR3 is TGTGCCAGCAGCCCTTGGGCAGGGGGCCGGCGGAGACACACTGAAGCTTTCTTT.

V and J are TRBV5-8 and TRBJ2-3, with D uncertain. From germline, CDR1 is SGHTS and CDR2 YDEGEE. The CDR3 is 12 amino acids. The ends were cut back, 6 bases at V and 1 base at J, with 6 bases in the middle. CDR3 coding DNA: TGTGCCAGCACCTCAGGCACAGATACGCAGTATTTT. Translated: CASTSGTDTQYF.

The chain couples TRBV9 to TRBJ1-1, with D perhaps matching TRBD1 (5 bases). Germline V gene sequence: CDR1 SGDLS, CDR2 YYNGEE. The V gene lost 0 bases and the J gene lost 8 bases, with 11 bases spanning the gap. CDR3 length: 13 residues. The CDR3 protein is CASSVVSTVEAFF. The CDR3 coding sequence is TGTGCCAGCAGCGTAGTTTCGACAGTCGAAGCTTTCTTT. The complete variable domain, with remaining parts taken from reference TRBV9 and TRBJ1-1, reads DSGVTQTPKHLITATGQRVTLRCSPRSGDLSVYWYQQSLDQGLQFLIQYYNGEERAKGNILERFSAQQFPDLHSELNLSSLELGDSALYFCASSVVSTVEAFFGQGTRLTVV.

The rearrangement joins TRBV6-2 or TRBV6-3 to TRBJ1-6; 7 bases are a match to TRBD1. There are 15 residues in the CDR3. Trimming took 4 bases from V and 5 from J; bases not matched to a gene: 5. CDR1 and CDR2 from the germline V gene are MNHEY and SVGEGT. CDR3 in amino acids: CASSSMGQHNSPLHF. The CDR3 DNA is TGTGCCAGCAGTTCCATGGGACAGCATAATTCACCCCTCCACTTT.

The genes are TRBV3-1 (or the pseudogene TRBV3-2) and TRBJ1-1; D gene ambiguous. V lost 7 bases and J 2 bases, leaving 8 bases between the germline ends. The V gene's germline CDR1 is LGHDT and CDR2 YNNKEL (reference sequence). This CDR3 is built from 12 residues. CDR3 sequence: CASTLRNTEAFF. CDR3 in DNA: TGTGCCAGCACCCTTAGAAACACTGAAGCTTTCTTT.

The V gene is TRBV5-8, the J gene TRBJ1-2; TRBD1 aligns across 7 bases. CDR1 and CDR2 from the germline V gene are SGHTS and YDEGEE. This CDR3 is built from 13 residues. J lost 4 bases, V lost 2 bases, and 2 bases had no gene match. This CDR3 is CASSFQGGYGYTF. In nucleotides, the CDR3 is TGTGCCAGCAGCTTCCAGGGGGGCTATGGCTACACCTTC.

The chain uses TRBV3-1 (or the pseudogene TRBV3-2) and TRBJ1-1; the match to TRBD1 covers 8 bases. The CDR3 runs 14 residues. The germline gives CDR1 LGHDT, CDR2 YNNKEL (reference sequence). V lost 4 bases and J lost 4; bases outside the gene matches: 5. This CDR3 reads CASSPGQGGTEAFF. The CDR3 region has the DNA TGTGCCAGCAGCCCCGGACAGGGTGGCACTGAAGCTTTCTTT.

This clone was seen more than once but under ten times. The chain employs TRBV7-9 and TRBJ1-1; 9 nucleotides line up with TRBD1. With 7 bases clipped from V and 1 base from J, the junction kept 10 bases outside the gene matches. Germline lookup yields CDR1 SEHNR and CDR2 FQNEAQ (reference sequence). This CDR3 has 16 residues. The CDR3 loop reads CASTLYRGQGNTEAFF. CDR3 sequence (DNA): TGTGCCAGCACCCTGTACAGGGGGCAGGGGAACACTGAAGCTTTCTTT.

The chain joins TRBV3-1 (or the pseudogene TRBV3-2) to TRBJ2-3, with 9 bases identical to TRBD2. The CDR3 has 15 amino acids. Germline-derived CDR1 and CDR2 are LGHDT and YNNKEL (reference sequence). Trimming cost V 7 bases and J 1 base; bases outside gene matches: 6. CDR3 in amino acids: CASMSRLAGTDTQYF. The CDR3, as DNA: TGTGCCAGCATGTCCCGACTAGCGGGCACAGATACGCAGTATTTT.

The chain joins TRBV6-6 to TRBJ1-3; D gene unclear. V was pared by 4 bases and J by 0 bases, with 7 bases between. The CDR3 loop spans 14 amino acids. Germline V gene data show CDR1 as MNHNY and CDR2 as SVGAGI (reference sequence). The CDR3 is CASSSQSSGNTIYF. Written as DNA, the CDR3 is TGTGCCAGCAGTTCACAGAGCTCTGGAAACACCATATATTTT.

The CDR3 DNA reads TGTGCCAGCAGCCAACCCCACGAGATGGAGCGGGGGGGCATAGATACGCAGTATTTT. Amino acids: CASSQPHEMERGGIDTQYF. V usage is TRBV4-2 and J usage is TRBJ2-3, with 10 bases fitting TRBD2. The CDR3 is 19 amino acids. The V segment lost 2 bases and the J segment 5 bases; nucleotides outside the gene matches: 16. Per germline, CDR1 LGHNA and CDR2 YNFKEQ.